What follows are 27 T cell receptor beta chains derived from one specimen sequenced in a study of T-cell memory formation after mild COVID-19. From the 5' RACE reads, TCRdb called clonotypes with MiXCR, one entry per CDR3 protein. The repertoire consists of 200,000 or so distinct CDR3 sequences, with approximately 20% occurring once and the leading ten covering roughly 2.4%. The specimen sequenced was PBMCs or a T cell subset sorted from them (not recorded which). Every receptor here comes from an adult woman who had mild COVID-19 (a few samples of this study predate the infection). Cell type and time point are not known.

This clonotype showed up just a few times. The chain employs TRBV4-2 and TRBJ2-2; 12 bases agree with TRBD2. Germline values: CDR1 LGHNA, CDR2 YNFKEQ. V was clipped by 1 base and J by 6 bases; unmatched bases: 6. The CDR3 has 17 amino acids. The chain's CDR3 is CASSQVTSGSGAGELFF. CDR3 nucleotide sequence: TGTGCCAGCAGCCAAGTGACTAGCGGGAGTGGGGCCGGGGAGCTGTTTTTT.

This clonotype was counted only a few times. This chain uses TRBV7-9 with TRBJ1-3; perhaps TRBD1 as D (6 bases). CDR3 length: 15 amino acids. V lost 5 bases and J 0 bases, leaving 11 bases between the germline ends. The germline CDR1 and CDR2 sequences are SEHNR and FQNEAQ (reference sequence). The CDR3 sequence is CASSEAGVSGNTIYF. CDR3 coding DNA: TGTGCCAGCAGCGAAGCAGGGGTCTCTGGAAACACCATATATTTT.

Only a few counts were recorded for this clonotype. This rearrangement joins TRBV7-8 to TRBJ2-2, with 8 bases matching TRBD2. The junction had 11 bases not matched to a gene; V was cut back by 2 bases and J by 9 bases. Germline loops: CDR1 SGHVS, CDR2 FQNEAQ. The CDR3 is 16 amino acids. Written as DNA, the CDR3 is TGTGCCAGCAGCTTACGGCGCGGGGGGAGTAGGTGGGAGCTGTTTTTT. Translating gives CASSLRRGGSRWELFF.

This clonotype occurred a few times. J is TRBJ2-2 and V is TRBV6-5, with 9 bases lining up with TRBD1. Germline loops: CDR1 MNHEY, CDR2 SVGAGI. CDR3 size: 16 residues. J lost 5 bases, V lost 1 base, and 5 bases had no gene match. CDR3 protein: CASSYFKQGATGELFF. The CDR3 DNA follows: TGTGCCAGCAGTTACTTTAAACAGGGGGCTACCGGGGAGCTGTTTTTT.

This clonotype has a handful of counts. The chain has TRBV6-5 and TRBJ2-2, with D possibly being TRBD2 (6 bases). The CDR3 runs to 16 residues. Trimming shortened V by 4 bases and J by 4 bases, and 16 bases separated the two germline ends. Germline CDR1 is MNHEY and CDR2 is SVGAGI. The CDR3 is CASSWKRARSTGELFF. Here the CDR3 DNA reads TGTGCCAGCAGTTGGAAGCGGGCCCGAAGCACCGGGGAGCTGTTTTTT.

The J gene is TRBJ2-4, the V gene TRBV7-2, with 7 bases identical to TRBD2. The J segment lost 1 base and the V segment lost 3 bases, leaving 18 bases of the junction unmatched. This CDR3 has 20 residues. Germline lookup yields CDR1 SGHTA and CDR2 FQGNSA. In nucleotides, the CDR3 is TGTGCCAGCAGCTTCCGATCCCTAGCGGCAACTCCAACGGCCAAAAACATTCAGTACTTC. Amino acid sequence: CASSFRSLAATPTAKNIQYF.

This clonotype has only a few counts. This sequence joins TRBV5-1 and TRBJ2-5, with 10 bases lining up with TRBD1. This CDR3 has 15 residues. Germline values: CDR1 SGHRS, CDR2 YFSETQ. After removal of 3 bases from V and 4 bases from J, the junction contained 6 bases not matched to a gene. CDR3 in amino acids: CASSSPTGGGETQYF. In nucleotides, the CDR3 is TGCGCCAGCAGCTCACCGACAGGGGGCGGAGAGACCCAGTACTTC. Supplemented by reference TRBV5-1 and TRBJ2-5, the full variable domain reads KAGVTQTPRYLIKTRGQQVTLSCSPISGHRSVSWYQQTPGQGLQFLFEYFSETQRNKGNFPGRFSGRQFSNSRSEMNVSTLELGDSALYLCASSSPTGGGETQYFGPGTRLLVL.

Only a few counts were recorded for this clonotype. The V call is TRBV29-1, the J call TRBJ2-1, with 9 bases that match TRBD1. The CDR3 consists of 15 residues. Per the germline V gene, CDR1 is SQVTM and CDR2 is ANQGSEA. V shed 6 bases and J 2 bases; nucleotides not matched to a gene: 8. Here the CDR3 DNA reads TGCAGCGTCGGAACAGGGGGCCCTGCCTACAATGAGCAGTTCTTC. Its protein is CSVGTGGPAYNEQFF.

This clonotype has only a few counts. This chain joins TRBV12-3 or TRBV12-4 and TRBJ2-3, with a possible D match to TRBD1 (5 bases). CDR3 length equals 15 residues. With 7 bases removed from V and 0 bases from J, the gap between germline ends came to 14 bases. The DNA of the CDR3 is TGTGCCAGCAACCCCGGCCAGGGAAGCACAGATACGCAGTATTTT. Protein: CASNPGQGSTDTQYF.

The chain employs TRBV7-9 and TRBJ2-7; no definite D call. CDR1 and CDR2 from the germline V gene are SEHNR and FQNEAQ (reference sequence). With 2 bases removed from V and 5 bases from J, the gap between germline ends came to 7 bases. The CDR3 spans 12 residues. The CDR3 nucleotides are TGTGCCAGCAGCTTAAACCAGGACGAGCAGTACTTC. This sequence encodes CASSLNQDEQYF.

V and J are TRBV7-8 and TRBJ1-3, with TRBD1 matching over 7 bases. The V and J ends lost 5 bases and 0 bases, in that order; junction bases with no gene match: 16. The CDR3 length is 19 residues. CDR1 is SGHVS, CDR2 FQNEAQ, per germline. The CDR3 protein is CASSPTQTRGTLSGNTIYF. Here the CDR3 DNA reads TGTGCCAGCAGCCCAACCCAAACCAGGGGGACGCTCTCTGGAAACACCATATATTTT. The entire variable domain, with the rest obtained from reference TRBV7-8 and TRBJ1-3, is as follows: GAGVSQSPRYKVAKRGQDVALRCDPISGHVSLFWYQQALGQGPEFLTYFQNEAQLDKSGLPSDRFFAERPEGSVSTLKIQRTQQEDSAVYLCASSPTQTRGTLSGNTIYFGEGSWLTVV.

There are a few counts of this clonotype. Mismatch with germline at one junction end may stem from a read error. The rearrangement joins TRBV7-9 to TRBJ1-2; TRBD1 agrees at 8 bases. The CDR3 totals 16 residues. In germline, CDR1 is SEHNR, CDR2 FQNEAQ (reference sequence). CDR3 loop: CASSLATGGRRYGYTF. In nucleotides, the CDR3 is TGTGCCAGCAGCCTAGCTACAGGGGGAAGAAGGTATGGCTACACCTTC.

This chain joins TRBV24-1 and TRBJ2-1; D uncertain. The CDR3 totals 15 residues. V lost 1 base and J 9 bases, leaving 15 bases between the germline ends. CDR1 is KGHDR, CDR2 SFDVKD, per germline. Here the CDR3 reads CATSDFLGPPGEQFF. The DNA for the CDR3 is TGTGCCACCAGTGATTTCCTAGGGCCCCCCGGTGAGCAGTTCTTC.

The rearrangement uses TRBV5-1 and TRBJ1-6; D perhaps matches TRBD1 (5 bases). From germline, CDR1 is SGHRS and CDR2 YFSETQ. The CDR3 is made up of 14 amino acids. The V gene lost 0 bases and the J gene lost 9 bases, with 10 bases spanning the gap. The CDR3 loop reads CASSLEGEGSPLHF. The DNA of the CDR3 is TGCGCCAGCAGCTTGGAAGGGGAAGGTTCACCCCTCCACTTT.

This clonotype occurred a few times. V usage is TRBV7-9 and J usage is TRBJ2-3; 8 bases agree with TRBD2. The CDR3 spans 13 residues. V lost 9 bases and J lost 4; bases outside the gene matches: 6. Germline lookup yields CDR1 SEHNR and CDR2 FQNEAQ (reference sequence). The CDR3 DNA reads as TGTGCCAGATCCGCGGGGGGTGCAGATACGCAGTATTTT. Amino acid sequence: CARSAGGADTQYF.

The chain joins TRBV5-5 to TRBJ2-7, with 7 bases fitting TRBD1. V shed 4 bases and J 6 bases; nucleotides not matched to a gene: 10. Germline V gene sequence: CDR1 SGHKS, CDR2 YYEKEE (reference sequence). The CDR3 has 14 amino acids. CDR3 protein: CASSPGTVPPEQYF. In DNA form, the CDR3 reads TGTGCCAGCAGCCCAGGGACAGTTCCTCCCGAGCAGTACTTC.

This sequence joins TRBV9 and TRBJ2-2, with 7 bases that match TRBD2. Germline V gives CDR1 SGDLS, CDR2 YYNGEE. V shed 2 bases, J shed 4 bases, and the junction held 8 bases outside the gene matches. CDR3 size: 16 residues. CDR3 region: CASSVGGGISTGELFF. The CDR3 DNA is TGTGCCAGCAGCGTTGGCGGGGGAATTTCCACCGGGGAGCTGTTTTTT.

This clonotype was seen a handful of times. This chain uses TRBV6-1 with TRBJ1-1, with 8 bases that match TRBD1. This CDR3 is built from 16 residues. V lost 7 bases to trimming and J lost 0 bases; unmatched junction nucleotides: 10. Germline CDR1 MNHNS, CDR2 SASEGT. CDR3 loop: CASTWRQGSMNTEAFF. The CDR3 DNA sequence: TGTGCCAGCACCTGGCGACAGGGGAGCATGAACACTGAAGCTTTCTTT.

This clonotype has only a few counts. The chain joins TRBV5-1 to TRBJ2-2; 8 bases line up with TRBD1. Germline V lookup: CDR1 SGHRS, CDR2 YFSETQ. CDR3 length: 15 amino acids. V was clipped by 4 bases and J by 1 base; unmatched bases: 3. CDR3 protein: CASSHDRGNTGELFF. CDR3 sequence (DNA): TGCGCCAGCAGCCACGACAGGGGGAACACCGGGGAGCTGTTTTTT. The full variable domain, its missing parts supplied by reference TRBV5-1 and TRBJ2-2, is KAGVTQTPRYLIKTRGQQVTLSCSPISGHRSVSWYQQTPGQGLQFLFEYFSETQRNKGNFPGRFSGRQFSNSRSEMNVSTLELGDSALYLCASSHDRGNTGELFFGEGSRLTVL.

The chain combines TRBV7-2 with TRBJ1-1; the D gene is possibly TRBD1 (5 bases). The V end lost 5 bases, the J end lost 5 bases, and 15 bases lay between the germline ends. The CDR3 has 14 amino acids. Germline V lookup: CDR1 SGHTA, CDR2 FQGNSA. In DNA form, the CDR3 reads TGTGCCAGCAGCCCAGCGCGGGGCGGAACTGAAGCTTTCTTT. This encodes CASSPARGGTEAFF.

This rearrangement joins TRBV5-6 to TRBJ2-7; D gene unclear. V was pared by 0 bases and J by 6 bases, with 13 bases between. The CDR3 consists of 14 residues. Germline V CDR1 and CDR2: SGHDT, YYEEEE. The CDR3 region has the DNA TGTGCCAGCAGCTTGGTCTCGGTGGGCTCCGAGCAGTACTTC. Its translation: CASSLVSVGSEQYF.

This clonotype has more than one count but fewer than ten. The rearrangement joins TRBV6-2 or TRBV6-3 to TRBJ1-5; 10 positions agree with TRBD1. Unmatched junction bases numbered 10, after V lost 2 bases and J lost 0 bases. Germline CDR1 and CDR2: MNHEY and SVGEGT. The CDR3 sequence is 19 residues long. CDR3 residues: CASSYPGTGAVHSNQPQHF. CDR3 bases: TGTGCCAGCAGTTACCCCGGGACAGGGGCCGTTCATAGCAATCAGCCCCAGCATTTT.

The sample holds many counts of this clonotype. The V and J genes are TRBV18 and TRBJ2-1; a weak D match, TRBD1 (6 bases). The germline V gene has CDR1 KGHSH and CDR2 LQKENI. CDR3 size: 13 residues. V shed 3 bases and J shed 7 bases, with 10 bases lying between them. The CDR3 DNA is TGTGCCAGCTCACCGCGACAGGAAAATGAGCAGTTCTTC. Translation: CASSPRQENEQFF.

The chain combines TRBV5-1 with TRBJ2-2, with 10 bases matching TRBD2. Germline V gene lookup returns CDR1 SGHRS and CDR2 YFSETQ. The CDR3 spans 16 residues. The junction had 3 bases not matched to a gene; V was cut back by 0 bases and J by 4 bases. CDR3 residues: CASSLVLAGGTGELFF. The CDR3 nucleotides read TGCGCCAGCAGCTTGGTGTTAGCGGGAGGCACCGGGGAGCTGTTTTTT.

The chain links TRBV21-1 to TRBJ1-5; the D call TRBD1 from the table was never checked on the DNA. TRBV21-1 is noted as a pseudogene. The CDR3 has 12 amino acids. The CDR3 DNA reads TGTGCCAGCACCCCGGCTTATCAGCCCCAGCATTTT. Protein product: CASTPAYQPQHF.

V and J are TRBV6-1 and TRBJ2-6; the D gene is possibly TRBD2 (5 bases). V gave up 8 bases and J gave up 0 bases, with 14 bases separating them. The CDR3 loop spans 16 amino acids. CDR1 and CDR2 from the germline V gene are MNHNS and SASEGT. The CDR3 coding sequence is TGTGCCAGCCAATCGAGGGTCCTCTCTGGGGCCAACGTCCTGACTTTC. Its protein is CASQSRVLSGANVLTF.

This clonotype was recorded a few times. The chain carries TRBV2 and TRBJ1-1, with unresolved D. Germline CDR1 SNHLY, CDR2 FYNNEI. The CDR3 has 13 amino acids. The V end lost 6 bases, the J end lost 10 bases, and 18 bases lay between the germline ends. CDR3 nucleotide sequence: TGTGCCAGCAGAAGGCGACATGAGGGAACAGCTTTCTTT. It specifies CASRRRHEGTAFF.